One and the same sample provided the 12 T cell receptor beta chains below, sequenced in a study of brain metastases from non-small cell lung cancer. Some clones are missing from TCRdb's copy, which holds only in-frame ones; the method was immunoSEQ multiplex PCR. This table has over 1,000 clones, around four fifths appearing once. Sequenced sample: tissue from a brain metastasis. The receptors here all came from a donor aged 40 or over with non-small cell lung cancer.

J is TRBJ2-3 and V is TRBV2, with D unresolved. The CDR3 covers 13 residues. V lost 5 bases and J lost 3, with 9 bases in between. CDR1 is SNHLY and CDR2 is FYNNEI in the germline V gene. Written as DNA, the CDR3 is TGTGCCAGCAGTCGTAGTGGGACAGATACGCAGTATTTT. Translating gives CASSRSGTDTQYF.

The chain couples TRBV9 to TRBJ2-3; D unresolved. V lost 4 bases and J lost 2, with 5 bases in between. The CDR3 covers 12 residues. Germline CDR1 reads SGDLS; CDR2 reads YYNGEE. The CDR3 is CASSTYTDTQYF. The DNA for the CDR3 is TGTGCCAGCAGCACTTACACAGATACGCAGTATTTT.

CDR3 coding DNA: TGTGCCAGCAGCTTACAGGGACAGGCCACAGATACGCAGTATTTT. Translating gives CASSLQGQATDTQYF. V usage is TRBV7-3 and J usage is TRBJ2-3; 8 bases map to TRBD1. Germline V gene lookup returns CDR1 SGHTA and CDR2 FQGTGA. CDR3 size: 15 residues. V gave up 2 bases and J gave up 2 bases; unmatched junction bases: 3.

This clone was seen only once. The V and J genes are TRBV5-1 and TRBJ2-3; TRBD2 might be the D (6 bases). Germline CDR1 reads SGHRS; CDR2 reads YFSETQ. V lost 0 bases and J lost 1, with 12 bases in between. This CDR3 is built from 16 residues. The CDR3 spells CASSLAGTGGTDTQYF. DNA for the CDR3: TGCGCCAGCAGCTTGGCCGGAACGGGAGGCACAGATACGCAGTATTTT.

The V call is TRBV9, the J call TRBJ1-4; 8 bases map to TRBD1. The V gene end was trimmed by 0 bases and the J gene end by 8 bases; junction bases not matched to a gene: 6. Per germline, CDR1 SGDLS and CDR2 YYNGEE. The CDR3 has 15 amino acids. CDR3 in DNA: TGTGCCAGCAGCGTAGAGTTCGCAGGGGGCGAAAAACTGTTTTTT. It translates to CASSVEFAGGEKLFF.

In DNA form, the CDR3 reads TGTGCCAGCAGCTTAGCTTCGGGGGGTCCTGAAGCTTTCTTT. It codes for CASSLASGGPEAFF. The chain employs TRBV7-3 and TRBJ1-1; D may be TRBD1 (5 bases). CDR3 length equals 14 residues. CDR1 SGHTA and CDR2 FQGTGA come from the germline V gene. With 2 bases removed from V and 6 bases from J, the gap between germline ends came to 13 bases. The complete variable domain, with remaining parts taken from reference TRBV7-3 and TRBJ1-1, reads GAGVSQTPSNKVTEKGKYVELRCDPISGHTALYWYRQSLGQGPEFLIYFQGTGAADDSGLPNDRFFAVRPEGSVSTLKIQRTERGDSAVYLCASSLASGGPEAFFGQGTRLTVV.

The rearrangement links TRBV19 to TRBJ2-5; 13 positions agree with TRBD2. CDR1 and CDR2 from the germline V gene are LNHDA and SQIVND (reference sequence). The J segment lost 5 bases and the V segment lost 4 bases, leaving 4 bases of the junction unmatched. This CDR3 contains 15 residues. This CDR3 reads CASSRTSGGFETQYF. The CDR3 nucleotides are TGTGCCAGTAGTAGGACTAGCGGGGGTTTCGAGACCCAGTACTTC.

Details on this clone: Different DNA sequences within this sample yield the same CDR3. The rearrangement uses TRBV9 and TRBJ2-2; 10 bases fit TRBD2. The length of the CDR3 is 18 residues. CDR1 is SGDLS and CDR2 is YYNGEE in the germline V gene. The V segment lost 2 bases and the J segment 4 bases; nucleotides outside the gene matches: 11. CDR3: CASSVFSPGLASTGELFF. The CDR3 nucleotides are TGTGCCAGCAGCGTTTTTTCCCCGGGACTAGCGTCCACCGGGGAGCTGTTTTTT.

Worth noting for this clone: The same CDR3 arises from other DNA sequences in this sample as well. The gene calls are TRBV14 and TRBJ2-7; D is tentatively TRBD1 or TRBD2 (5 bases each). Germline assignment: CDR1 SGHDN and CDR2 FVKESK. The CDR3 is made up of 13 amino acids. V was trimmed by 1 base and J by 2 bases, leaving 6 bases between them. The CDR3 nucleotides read TGTGCCAGCAGCCAAGGGGGGACCTACGAGCAGTACTTC. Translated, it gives CASSQGGTYEQYF.

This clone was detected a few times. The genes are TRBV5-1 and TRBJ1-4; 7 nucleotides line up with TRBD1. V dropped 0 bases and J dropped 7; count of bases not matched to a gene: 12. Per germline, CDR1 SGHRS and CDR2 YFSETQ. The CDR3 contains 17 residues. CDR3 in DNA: TGCGCCAGCAGCTTGGGGCAGGGGGAGGGCCCCCGTGAAAAACTGTTTTTT. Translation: CASSLGQGEGPREKLFF.

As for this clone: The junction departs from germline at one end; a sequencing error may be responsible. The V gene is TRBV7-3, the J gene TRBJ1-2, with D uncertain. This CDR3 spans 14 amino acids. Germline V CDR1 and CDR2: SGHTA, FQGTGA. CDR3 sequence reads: CASSPGSSTYDYTF. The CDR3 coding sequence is TGTGCCAGCAGCCCTGGGTCTTCGACCTATGACTACACCTTC.

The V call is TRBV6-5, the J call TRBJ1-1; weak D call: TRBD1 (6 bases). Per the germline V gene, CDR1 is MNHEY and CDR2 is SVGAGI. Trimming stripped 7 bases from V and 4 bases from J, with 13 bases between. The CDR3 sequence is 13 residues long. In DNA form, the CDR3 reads TGTGCCAGCAATAAACAGGGAGCCACTGAAGCTTTCTTT. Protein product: CASNKQGATEAFF.